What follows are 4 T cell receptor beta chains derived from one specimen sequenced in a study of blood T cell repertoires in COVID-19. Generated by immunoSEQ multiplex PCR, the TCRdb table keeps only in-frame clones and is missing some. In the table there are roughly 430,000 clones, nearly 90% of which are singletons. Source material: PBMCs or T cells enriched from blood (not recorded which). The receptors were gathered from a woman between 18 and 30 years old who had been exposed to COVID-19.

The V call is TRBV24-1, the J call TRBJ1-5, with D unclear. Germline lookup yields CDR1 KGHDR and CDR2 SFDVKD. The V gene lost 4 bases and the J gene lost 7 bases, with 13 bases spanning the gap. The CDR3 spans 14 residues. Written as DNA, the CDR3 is TGTGCCACCAGTGAAACAGCCGCCGGCCAGCCCCAGCATTTT. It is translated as CATSETAAGQPQHF.

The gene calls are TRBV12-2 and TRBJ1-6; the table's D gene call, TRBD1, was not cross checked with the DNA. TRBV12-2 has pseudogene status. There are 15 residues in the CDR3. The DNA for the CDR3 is TGTGCAAGTCGCAAGGGGGCCCGGCGTAATTCACCCCTCCACTTT. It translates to CASRKGARRNSPLHF.

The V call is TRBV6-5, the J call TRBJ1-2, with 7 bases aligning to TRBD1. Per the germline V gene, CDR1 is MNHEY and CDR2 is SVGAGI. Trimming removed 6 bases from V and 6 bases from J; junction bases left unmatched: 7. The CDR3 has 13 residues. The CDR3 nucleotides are TGTGCCAGCAGGAGAGACAGGGACAATGGCTACACCTTC. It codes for CASRRDRDNGYTF.

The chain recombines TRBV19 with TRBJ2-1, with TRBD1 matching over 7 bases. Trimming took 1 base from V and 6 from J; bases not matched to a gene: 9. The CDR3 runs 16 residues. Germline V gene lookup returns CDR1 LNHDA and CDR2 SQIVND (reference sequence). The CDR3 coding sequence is TGTGCCAGTAGTATAGGACAGGGTAGAGGGGTCAATGAGCAGTTCTTC. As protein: CASSIGQGRGVNEQFF.